These 17 T cell receptor beta chains originate from one sample sequenced in a study of identical twins. TCRdb called the 5' RACE reads again in MiXCR, with one record for every CDR3 protein. The sample lists 500,000 or so distinct CDR3 sequences; about 14% were seen once. A further study also used this sample, focusing on yellow fever vaccine responses in identical twins.

Sequenced sample: CD4+ T cells sorted from blood. These receptors came from a woman aged 18-29 years in good health.

This clonotype was picked up many times. The chain links TRBV11-2 to TRBJ2-2; D uncertain. This CDR3 contains 18 residues. V gave up 1 base and J gave up 0 bases, with 15 bases separating them. The germline CDR1 and CDR2 sequences are SGHAT and FQNNGV. The CDR3 nucleotides are TGTGCCAGCAGCTTAGTCGAGTCTTTTTACGCGAACACCGGGGAGCTGTTTTTT. This gives the protein CASSLVESFYANTGELFF.

V gene TRBV4-1 combines with J gene TRBJ2-3; TRBD1 or TRBD2 may be the D gene (5 bases each). The CDR3 loop spans 15 amino acids. With 0 bases removed from V and 6 bases from J, the gap between germline ends came to 13 bases. Germline assignment: CDR1 MGHRA and CDR2 YSYEKL. The chain's CDR3 is CASSQDSAGTDTQYF. DNA for the CDR3: TGCGCCAGCAGCCAAGATTCGGCAGGGACCGATACGCAGTATTTT.

The chain employs TRBV6-2 or TRBV6-3 and TRBJ2-1, with 7 positions matching TRBD2. Germline V lookup: CDR1 MNHEY, CDR2 SVGEGT. This CDR3 spans 13 amino acids. The J segment lost 7 bases and the V segment lost 5 bases, leaving 5 bases of the junction unmatched. Here the CDR3 DNA reads TGTGCCAGCAGTCAACTAGCGTGGAATGAGCAGTTCTTC. This translates into CASSQLAWNEQFF.

The chain has TRBV6-6 and TRBJ1-1; 8 bases match TRBD1. This CDR3 has 12 residues. Germline V gene sequence: CDR1 MNHNY, CDR2 SVGAGI (reference sequence). Trimming took 6 bases from V and 10 from J; bases not matched to a gene: 7. CDR3 protein: CASSDWTGPAFF. In DNA, the CDR3 is TGTGCCAGCAGCGATTGGACAGGGCCAGCTTTCTTT.

DNA for the CDR3: TGTGCCAGCAGCATGGGACTAGTGGGTACCGGGGAGCTGTTTTTT. It codes for CASSMGLVGTGELFF. The gene calls are TRBV9 and TRBJ2-2; TRBD2 agrees at 8 bases. This CDR3 has 15 residues. In germline, CDR1 is SGDLS, CDR2 YYNGEE. V trimming: 4 bases; J trimming: 5 bases; junction bases outside the gene matches: 7.

The sample holds a few counts of this clonotype. The rearrangement links TRBV28 to TRBJ2-2, with D possibly being TRBD1 or TRBD2 (5 bases each). CDR1 is MDHEN, CDR2 SYDVKM, per germline. Between the trimmed V and J ends, which lost 2 bases and 5 bases, there was a span of 12 bases. CDR3 length: 15 amino acids. In DNA form, the CDR3 reads TGTGCCAGCAGTTTAGGGGGAATTAAGACCGGGGAGCTGTTTTTT. The encoded protein is CASSLGGIKTGELFF.

This clonotype was seen a handful of times. V is TRBV7-9 and J is TRBJ2-7, with D possibly being TRBD1 (5 bases). Germline loops: CDR1 SEHNR, CDR2 FQNEAQ (reference sequence). The CDR3 is 12 amino acids. V lost 5 bases, J lost 4 bases, and 9 bases lay in between. Here the CDR3 reads CASSATVYEQYF. The CDR3 bases are TGTGCCAGCAGCGCGACAGTTTACGAGCAGTACTTC.

The chain links TRBV6-2 or TRBV6-3 to TRBJ2-5; 7 nucleotides line up with TRBD1. Losses at the gene ends were 2 bases for V and 5 bases for J; bases not matched to a gene: 11. Germline V gene data show CDR1 as MNHEY and CDR2 as SVGEGT. The CDR3 consists of 16 residues. The CDR3 nucleotides are TGTGCCAGCAGTTACACGTTAACAGGGGACCGCGAGACCCAGTACTTC. Amino acid sequence: CASSYTLTGDRETQYF.

This clonotype was recorded many times. The chain recombines TRBV12-3 or TRBV12-4 with TRBJ1-1; D not certain. The CDR3 extends over 15 amino acids. Trimming shortened V by 4 bases and J by 1 base, and 13 bases separated the two germline ends. The CDR3 DNA sequence: TGTGCCAGCAGTTATCTCACACCTAAGAACACTGAAGCTTTCTTT. Its protein product is CASSYLTPKNTEAFF.

This clonotype was observed a few times. The chain couples TRBV4-2 to TRBJ2-7; no clear D. V lost 1 base and J lost 5, with 12 bases in between. The CDR3 has 14 amino acids. Germline CDR1 LGHNA, CDR2 YNFKEQ. The CDR3 spells CASSQVADPNEQYF. The CDR3, as DNA: TGTGCCAGCAGCCAAGTCGCAGATCCTAACGAGCAGTACTTC.

V gene TRBV11-3 combines with J gene TRBJ2-2; 10 nucleotides align to TRBD1. The V gene's germline CDR1 is SGHNT and CDR2 YENEEA. This CDR3 comprises 15 residues. V shed 8 bases, J shed 5 bases, and the junction held 8 bases outside the gene matches. This CDR3 is CASATSDRGTGELFF. The CDR3 coding sequence is TGTGCCAGCGCGACGTCGGACAGGGGGACCGGGGAGCTGTTTTTT.

This clonotype was detected only a few times. V and J are TRBV12-3 or TRBV12-4 and TRBJ2-7; no clear D gene. Trimming removed 6 bases from V and 4 bases from J, with 10 bases in between. The CDR3 runs to 12 residues. This CDR3 reads CASSSNPYEQYF. In DNA, the CDR3 is TGTGCCAGCAGCTCCAACCCATACGAGCAGTACTTC.

The chain combines TRBV28 with TRBJ2-2; D ambiguous. Germline CDR1 MDHEN, CDR2 SYDVKM. This CDR3 contains 13 residues. The ends were cut back, 8 bases at V and 0 bases at J, with 7 bases in the middle. The CDR3 spells CASPSSNTGELFF. DNA of the CDR3: TGTGCCAGCCCCTCTTCGAACACCGGGGAGCTGTTTTTT.

The rearrangement uses TRBV5-1 and TRBJ2-1, with 8 bases identical to TRBD2. Losses at the gene ends were 4 bases for V and 6 bases for J; bases not matched to a gene: 9. This CDR3 contains 15 residues. Germline loops: CDR1 SGHRS, CDR2 YFSETQ. This chain's CDR3 is CASSREGPQFNEQFF. The CDR3 region has the DNA TGCGCCAGCAGCCGGGAGGGACCCCAATTCAATGAGCAGTTCTTC.

This clonotype was counted only a few times. The rearrangement links TRBV6-2 or TRBV6-3 to TRBJ1-1, with D perhaps matching TRBD1 (5 bases). This CDR3 has 14 residues. Between the trimmed V and J ends, which lost 0 bases and 7 bases, there was a span of 12 bases. Germline-derived CDR1 and CDR2 are MNHEY and SVGEGT. The CDR3 protein is CASSYSGVRNEAFF. In DNA, the CDR3 is TGTGCCAGCAGTTACTCGGGGGTGCGTAATGAAGCTTTCTTT.

V gene TRBV2 combines with J gene TRBJ2-7, with D uncertain. The germline V gene encodes CDR1 SNHLY and CDR2 FYNNEI. The ends were cut back, 5 bases at V and 3 bases at J, with 8 bases in the middle. CDR3 length equals 12 residues. The CDR3 DNA follows: TGTGCCAGCAGTACTGAAATCTACGAGCAGTACTTC. It translates to CASSTEIYEQYF.

This chain links TRBV20-1 with TRBJ2-3; 7 bases match TRBD2. The trim removed 0 bases at V and 0 bases at J, leaving 15 bases unmatched. Germline assignment: CDR1 DFQATT and CDR2 SNEGSKA (reference sequence). This CDR3 is built from 19 residues. CDR3 coding DNA: TGCAGTGCTAGAGATGTAAAGCGGTCTAGCGGTGTTAGCACAGATACGCAGTATTTT. This translates into CSARDVKRSSGVSTDTQYF.